These 14 T cell receptor beta chains were sequenced from one sample in a study of identical twins' blood T cells. Each CDR3 protein is one row after TCRdb ran MiXCR on the 5' RACE reads. Here the sample spans fewer than 450,000 distinct CDR3 sequences, 28% being singletons. Sequenced input: PBMCs. The receptors shown here come from a woman aged 18 to 55 in good health.

The genes are TRBV5-1 and TRBJ1-2, with D unresolved. The V and J ends lost 3 bases and 2 bases respectively, with 8 bases between them. Germline V gene data show CDR1 as SGHRS and CDR2 as YFSETQ. The CDR3 is 13 residues long. CDR3 DNA: TGCGCCAGCAGCTATATATGGAACTATGGCTACACCTTC. It translates to CASSYIWNYGYTF.

The chain has TRBV20-1 and TRBJ2-7, with 8 bases that match TRBD2. The CDR3 totals 14 residues. Germline-derived CDR1 and CDR2 are DFQATT and SNEGSKA (reference sequence). V was pared by 3 bases and J by 3 bases, with 7 bases of the junction left unmatched. As DNA, the CDR3 is TGCAGTGCTAGTACTAGCGGCCCCTTCTACGAGCAGTACTTC. Its protein product is CSASTSGPFYEQYF.

The sample holds many counts of this clonotype. In DNA, the CDR3 is TGTGCCAGCAGGACGGGGGATCAACTATACACCTTC. Translated: CASRTGDQLYTF. The chain combines TRBV6-6 with TRBJ1-2; D is possibly TRBD1 (5 bases). The CDR3 runs 12 residues. V lost 6 bases to trimming and J lost 11 bases, with 16 bases between them. Germline V lookup: CDR1 MNHNY, CDR2 SVGAGI (reference sequence).

Many counts were recorded for this clonotype. V usage is TRBV20-1 and J usage is TRBJ1-1; D is uncertain. CDR3 length equals 13 residues. Germline V CDR1 and CDR2: DFQATT, SNEGSKA (reference sequence). The germline V and J ends were trimmed by 6 bases and 3 bases, with 14 bases remaining between them. CDR3 loop: CSAQVRFDTEAFF. The DNA of the CDR3 is TGCAGTGCGCAAGTGCGATTTGACACTGAAGCTTTCTTT.

J is TRBJ1-3 and V is TRBV20-1; 7 bases agree with TRBD1. Germline V gives CDR1 DFQATT, CDR2 SNEGSKA (reference sequence). The CDR3 sequence is 15 residues long. The trim removed 0 bases at V and 3 bases at J, leaving 5 bases unmatched. The CDR3 loop reads CSARDRQGGGNTIYF. The CDR3 region has the DNA TGCAGTGCTAGAGATCGACAGGGAGGTGGAAACACCATATATTTT.

The CDR3 spells CSASARTGELFF. The DNA for the CDR3 is TGCAGTGCGTCAGCTAGAACCGGGGAGCTGTTTTTT. V and J are TRBV20-1 and TRBJ2-2; D not resolved. The CDR3 totals 12 residues. V was cut by 6 bases and J by 5 bases, with 10 bases left in between. CDR1 and CDR2 (germline): DFQATT, SNEGSKA (reference sequence).

This clonotype has ten or more counts. The DNA for the CDR3 is TGTGCCAGCAGCTTGGGGGATAGTGCAAATCAGCCCCAGCATTTT. It encodes CASSLGDSANQPQHF. V gene TRBV5-5 combines with J gene TRBJ1-5; D is unresolved. This CDR3 comprises 15 residues. Germline V gene sequence: CDR1 SGHKS, CDR2 YYEKEE (reference sequence). V gave up 0 bases and J gave up 4 bases, with 11 bases separating them.

The table lists this clonotype with many counts. V usage is TRBV5-1 and J usage is TRBJ2-7; D remains ambiguous. Between the trimmed V and J ends, which lost 0 bases and 4 bases, there was a span of 14 bases. The CDR3 loop spans 15 amino acids. Per the germline V gene, CDR1 is SGHRS and CDR2 is YFSETQ. The DNA of the CDR3 is TGCGCCAGCAGCTTGGGGGCTGTTCAACGGTACGAGCAGTACTTC. Its translation: CASSLGAVQRYEQYF.

This clonotype has only a few counts. The gene calls are TRBV20-1 and TRBJ1-1; D possibly corresponds to TRBD1 (6 bases). Germline lookup yields CDR1 DFQATT and CDR2 SNEGSKA (reference sequence). CDR3 length: 14 residues. Trimming pared 2 bases from V and 1 base from J, leaving 11 bases between. The CDR3 is CSARQRGANTEAFF. In DNA, the CDR3 is TGCAGTGCTAGACAGAGGGGGGCGAACACTGAAGCTTTCTTT.

Many counts were recorded for this clonotype. The chain links TRBV6-4 to TRBJ1-1; D possibly corresponds to TRBD1 (6 bases). The CDR3 consists of 13 residues. Looked up from germline, CDR1 is MRHNA and CDR2 is SNTAGT. Trimming removed 6 bases at V and 3 bases at J, with 11 bases between. CDR3 amino acids: CASRQGSHTEAFF. CDR3 coding DNA: TGTGCCAGCAGGCAGGGGTCCCACACTGAAGCTTTCTTT.

Concerning this clonotype: The junction shows a germline mismatch at one end, possibly a read error. The J gene is TRBJ2-1, the V gene TRBV7-6; 7 positions agree with TRBD2. Germline V lookup: CDR1 SGHVS, CDR2 FNYEAQ. The CDR3 spans 16 residues. CDR3 sequence reads: CASSLLAGVNGNEQFF. The CDR3 bases are TGTGCTAGCAGCTTGCTCGCGGGAGTAAACGGCAATGAGCAGTTCTTC.

The table lists this clonotype with a count of one. This may be a read error: a much more frequent sequence differs by one nucleotide. This sequence joins TRBV6-6 and TRBJ2-1; D gene ambiguous. The CDR3 is 13 residues long. The germline V gene encodes CDR1 MNHNY and CDR2 SVGAGI (reference sequence). The CDR3 coding sequence is TGTGCCGGCAGTCTCCTCCCCTACAATGAGCAGTTCTTC. Protein: CAGSLLPYNEQFF.

This clonotype turned up a few times. The chain links TRBV5-1 to TRBJ2-7; 9 nucleotides line up with TRBD1. CDR1 and CDR2 (germline): SGHRS, YFSETQ. J lost 0 bases, V lost 5 bases, and 3 bases had no gene match. This CDR3 is 14 amino acids long. CDR3: CASSGQGLSYEQYF. CDR3 sequence (DNA): TGCGCCAGCAGTGGACAGGGGCTCTCCTACGAGCAGTACTTC. The entire variable domain, with the rest obtained from reference TRBV5-1 and TRBJ2-7, is as follows: KAGVTQTPRYLIKTRGQQVTLSCSPISGHRSVSWYQQTPGQGLQFLFEYFSETQRNKGNFPGRFSGRQFSNSRSEMNVSTLELGDSALYLCASSGQGLSYEQYFGPGTRLTVT.

There are a few counts of this clonotype. V and J are TRBV20-1 and TRBJ2-7; 9 bases fit TRBD2. The V segment lost 7 bases and the J segment 2 bases; nucleotides outside the gene matches: 9. This CDR3 contains 14 residues. Per germline, CDR1 DFQATT and CDR2 SNEGSKA (reference sequence). The CDR3 loop is CSVLRLAGTYEQYF. The CDR3 region has the DNA TGCAGTGTACTACGCCTAGCGGGAACCTACGAGCAGTACTTC.